The 28 T cell receptor beta chains below were found in one sample sequenced in a study of blood T cell repertoires in COVID-19. Generated by immunoSEQ multiplex PCR, the TCRdb table keeps only in-frame clones and is missing some. The sample holds 200,000 to 250,000 clones, 82% seen once. Sequencing was carried out using peripheral blood. Source of these receptors: an elderly woman with COVID-19, enrolled during active disease.

V gene TRBV2 combines with J gene TRBJ1-6; D may be TRBD1 (6 bases). This CDR3 has 14 residues. Looked up from germline, CDR1 is SNHLY and CDR2 is FYNNEI. Trimming pared 4 bases from V and 9 bases from J, leaving 13 bases between. The CDR3 sequence is CASSGGTSTSPLHF. The CDR3 DNA reads as TGTGCCAGCAGTGGGGGGACATCTACTTCACCCCTCCACTTT.

CDR3 nucleotides: TGCGCCAGCAGCCATTCGTCAGGTGACGAGCAGTACTTC. Translated: CASSHSSGDEQYF. This chain connects TRBV4-1 to TRBJ2-7; D not certain. Germline V gene sequence: CDR1 MGHRA, CDR2 YSYEKL. Trimming left V 3 bases short and J 5 bases short, with 11 bases between. The CDR3 is 13 amino acids.

Comment on this clone: The same CDR3 can be traced to other DNA sequences in this sample. V and J are TRBV5-4 and TRBJ1-1; no firm D call. Germline assignment: CDR1 SGHNT and CDR2 YYREEE (reference sequence). The length of the CDR3 is 13 residues. V lost 0 bases to trimming and J lost 1 base, with 4 bases between them. DNA for the CDR3: TGTGCCAGCAGCTTGGCCGGGAACACTGAAGCTTTCTTT. Amino acid sequence: CASSLAGNTEAFF.

This CDR3 is CASSSGQTLTGELFF. The CDR3 coding sequence is TGTGCCAGCAGCTCGGGACAGACTCTCACCGGGGAGCTGTTTTTT. The chain recombines TRBV7-6 with TRBJ2-2; the match to TRBD1 covers 7 bases. The CDR3 sequence is 15 residues long. The V gene's germline CDR1 is SGHVS and CDR2 FNYEAQ. Trimming at V came to 4 bases and at J to 4 bases, leaving 6 bases not matched to a gene.

V is TRBV5-1 and J is TRBJ2-7; possibly TRBD2 for D (6 bases). V lost 1 base to trimming and J lost 6 bases, with 14 bases between them. CDR1 and CDR2 (germline): SGHRS, YFSETQ. This CDR3 has 14 amino acids. The CDR3 spells CASSLSLAVGEQYF. Written as DNA, the CDR3 is TGCGCCAGCAGCTTGTCACTAGCTGTAGGCGAGCAGTACTTC.

The chain links TRBV7-3 to TRBJ1-6; TRBD1 might be the D (5 bases). The CDR3 consists of 18 residues. CDR1 and CDR2 from the germline V gene are SGHTA and FQGTGA. Between the trimmed V and J ends, which lost 1 base and 9 bases, there was a span of 22 bases. CDR3 residues: CASSLNPFREGGPSPLHF. CDR3 nucleotide sequence: TGTGCCAGCAGCTTAAACCCTTTCAGGGAAGGAGGGCCTTCACCCCTCCACTTT.

The V and J genes are TRBV30 and TRBJ1-1; D is undetermined. The V end was cut by 2 bases, the J end by 3 bases, with 10 bases between. The CDR3 covers 13 residues. In germline, CDR1 is GTSNPN, CDR2 SVGIG (reference sequence). In DNA, the CDR3 is TGTGCCTGGAGTCCGGAGTCGTACACTGAAGCTTTCTTT. It encodes CAWSPESYTEAFF. The whole variable domain, filled in from reference TRBV30 and TRBJ1-1, reads SQTIHQWPATLVQPVGSPLSLECTVEGTSNPNLYWYRQAAGRGLQLLFYSVGIGQISSEVPQNLSASRPQDRQFILSSKKLLLSDSGFYLCAWSPESYTEAFFGQGTRLTVV.

On this clone itself: Its ends do not fully match the called genes, so a read error is possible. V usage is TRBV7-7 and J usage is TRBJ2-7, with D perhaps TRBD2 (5 bases). CDR3 length equals 16 residues. In germline, CDR1 is SSHAT, CDR2 FNYEAQ (reference sequence). The CDR3 DNA reads as TGTGCTAGCAGCTTAGCCCCCCTGGGGAGCTCCTACGAGCAGTACTTC. Protein sequence: CASSLAPLGSSYEQYF.

The CDR3 loop is CASSLTPAGYGYTF. The CDR3 DNA reads TGTGCCAGCAGCTTGACTCCTGCGGGCTATGGCTACACCTTC. The rearrangement links TRBV7-3 to TRBJ1-2; D not resolved. Trimming pared 3 bases from V and 4 bases from J, leaving 12 bases between. Germline CDR1 reads SGHTA; CDR2 reads FQGTGA. This CDR3 is built from 14 residues.

Note on this clone: Other nucleotide sequences in the sample specify the same CDR3. The chain couples TRBV12-3 or TRBV12-4 to TRBJ1-6; D gene ambiguous. V was trimmed by 2 bases and J by 7 bases, leaving 6 bases between them. The CDR3 is 13 amino acids. CDR3 in DNA: TGTGCCAGCAGTTTAACGGAGAATTCACCCCTCCACTTT. Translation gives CASSLTENSPLHF.

CDR3 bases: TGTGCCAGCAAGGACAGCTCCCTCTCTGGAAACACCATATATTTT. This sequence encodes CASKDSSLSGNTIYF. The gene calls are TRBV6-5 and TRBJ1-3, with D perhaps TRBD1 (6 bases). V dropped 7 bases and J dropped 0 bases, with 13 bases sitting between them. The CDR3 length is 15 residues. Per germline, CDR1 MNHEY and CDR2 SVGAGI.

The chain links TRBV7-8 to TRBJ2-3, with a weak D call TRBD1 (5 bases). CDR1 is SGHVS and CDR2 is FQNEAQ in the germline V gene. Trimming removed 5 bases from V and 0 bases from J, with 12 bases in between. The CDR3 has 15 amino acids. The CDR3 sequence is CASSVSKGSTDTQYF. CDR3 nucleotide sequence: TGTGCCAGCAGCGTGAGTAAGGGGAGCACAGATACGCAGTATTTT.

The chain combines TRBV6-2 or TRBV6-3 with TRBJ1-5, with D unresolved. This CDR3 comprises 13 residues. Germline CDR1 reads MNHEY; CDR2 reads SVGEGT. V was pared by 5 bases and J by 1 base, with 6 bases between. The DNA of the CDR3 is TGTGCCAGCAGTGGCAGAAGCAATCAGCCCCAGCATTTT. It translates to CASSGRSNQPQHF.

Details on this clone: The DNA is left out, because the CDR3 cannot be placed on it with certainty; the CDR3 is given as TCRdb lists it. V usage is TRBV2 and J usage is TRBJ2-7; the D call of TRBD1 is as the table states it, not checked on the DNA. The CDR3 is 15 residues long, ends included. Per the germline V gene, CDR1 is SNHLY and CDR2 is FYNNEI. The CDR3 sequence: CASIMGSTSVNEQYF.

Here the CDR3 reads CASRSSGEELFF. In DNA, the CDR3 is TGTGCCAGCAGGTCGTCAGGGGAAGAACTGTTTTTT. The J gene is TRBJ1-4, the V gene TRBV28, with D tentatively TRBD1 (6 bases). There are 12 residues in the CDR3. The germline V and J ends were trimmed by 6 bases and 12 bases, with 14 bases remaining between them. Germline CDR1 and CDR2: MDHEN and SYDVKM.

This CDR3 reads CASSLSAQRNTEAFF. The CDR3 bases are TGTGCCAGCAGCTTGTCAGCACAGAGAAACACTGAAGCTTTCTTT. The chain has TRBV5-4 and TRBJ1-1, with D uncertain. CDR1 is SGHNT, CDR2 YYREEE, per germline (reference sequence). The V end was cut by 1 base, the J end by 2 bases, with 12 bases between. CDR3 length: 15 residues.

V and J are TRBV27 and TRBJ1-5; D not certain. This CDR3 is 15 amino acids long. V shed 6 bases and J shed 0 bases, with 12 bases lying between them. Germline CDR1 and CDR2: MNHEY and SMNVEV (reference sequence). The DNA for the CDR3 is TGTGCCAGCAGCGCCGGGAGATATAGCAATCAGCCCCAGCATTTT. Protein product: CASSAGRYSNQPQHF.

This rearrangement joins TRBV11-3 to TRBJ2-2; a weak D match, TRBD1 (7 bases). Trimming took 5 bases from V and 1 from J, leaving 11 bases between them. Germline V gene data show CDR1 as SGHNT and CDR2 as YENEEA. This CDR3 is 15 amino acids long. CDR3 sequence reads: CASSLQGGNTGELFF. The CDR3 DNA sequence: TGTGCCAGCAGCCTCCAGGGGGGGAACACCGGGGAGCTGTTTTTT.

This clone was observed a few times. The V call is TRBV30, the J call TRBJ2-2; D unresolved. The CDR3 spans 14 residues. Between the trimmed V and J ends, which lost 0 bases and 4 bases, there was a span of 9 bases. Germline CDR1 GTSNPN, CDR2 SVGIG (reference sequence). The CDR3 DNA is TGTGCCTGGAGTGTAGCCGGGTCCACCGGGGAGCTGTTTTTT. This translates into CAWSVAGSTGELFF.

The chain uses TRBV2 and TRBJ1-5; TRBD1 is a possible D gene (5 bases). The germline V gene encodes CDR1 SNHLY and CDR2 FYNNEI. V lost 7 bases to trimming and J lost 5 bases, with 21 bases between them. The CDR3 is 16 residues long. This CDR3 is CASKRTGYMDDQPQHF. The CDR3 DNA is TGTGCCAGCAAACGAACAGGTTATATGGATGATCAGCCCCAGCATTTT.

DNA for the CDR3: TGTGCCAGTAGTATTCGAGGGGGCACTGAAGCTTTCTTT. Translating it yields CASSIRGGTEAFF. The J gene is TRBJ1-1, the V gene TRBV19; D may be TRBD1 (6 bases). The V end lost 3 bases, the J end lost 4 bases, and 9 bases lay between the germline ends. Per germline, CDR1 LNHDA and CDR2 SQIVND (reference sequence). The CDR3 runs to 13 residues.

This clone was counted only a few times. The chain uses TRBV7-3 and TRBJ2-1; 12 nucleotides align to TRBD2. The CDR3 consists of 15 residues. CDR1 and CDR2 (germline): SGHTA, FQGTGA. V was pared by 6 bases and J by 9 bases, with 9 bases of the junction left unmatched. The CDR3 nucleotides are TGTGCCAGCAGTCCCCTAGCGGGAGGGCAGGGTGAGCAGTTCTTC. Its protein product is CASSPLAGGQGEQFF.

The gene calls are TRBV30 and TRBJ1-1; the D is unclear. Trimming cost V 1 base and J 3 bases, with 3 bases left between them. The CDR3 is made up of 11 amino acids. CDR1 is GTSNPN and CDR2 is SVGIG in the germline V gene (reference sequence). The CDR3 loop is CAWSADTEAFF. The CDR3 bases are TGTGCCTGGAGTGCTGACACTGAAGCTTTCTTT.

The J gene is TRBJ2-7, the V gene TRBV6-5; TRBD1 agrees at 7 bases. With 8 bases clipped from V and 7 bases from J, the junction kept 14 bases outside the gene matches. From germline, CDR1 is MNHEY and CDR2 SVGAGI. CDR3 length: 14 amino acids. DNA for the CDR3: TGTGCCAGCGGCCCGACAGGGCCCCCTGGGGAGCAGTACTTC. Protein sequence: CASGPTGPPGEQYF.

V gene TRBV4-1 combines with J gene TRBJ2-5; 11 bases match TRBD2. After removal of 4 bases from V and 5 bases from J, the junction contained 9 bases not matched to a gene. The CDR3 covers 16 residues. Germline CDR1 MGHRA, CDR2 YSYEKL. The CDR3 DNA follows: TGCGCCAGCAGCCTCTCGGGACTAGCGGAGCTGGAGACCCAGTACTTC. It translates to CASSLSGLAELETQYF.

The rearrangement links TRBV18 to TRBJ1-4; 11 bases line up with TRBD1. V trimming: 6 bases; J trimming: 6 bases; junction bases outside the gene matches: 6. The length of the CDR3 is 15 residues. The germline V gene encodes CDR1 KGHSH and CDR2 LQKENI. The CDR3 region has the DNA TGTGCCAGCTCCCAAAGGACAGGGGGCGATGAAAAACTGTTTTTT. Its protein product is CASSQRTGGDEKLFF.

This clone was detected once. The genes are TRBV10-3 and TRBJ1-5; D not resolved. The CDR3 extends over 13 amino acids. With 6 bases removed from V and 4 bases from J, the gap between germline ends came to 10 bases. Germline V CDR1 and CDR2: ENHRY, SYGVKD. CDR3 sequence (DNA): TGTGCCATCAGGCAAGACACAAATCAGCCCCAGCATTTT. It translates to CAIRQDTNQPQHF.

The chain combines TRBV19 with TRBJ2-7, with 11 bases matching TRBD2. From germline, CDR1 is LNHDA and CDR2 SQIVND (reference sequence). J was trimmed by 3 bases and V by 6 bases; bases with no gene match: 4. The CDR3 loop spans 14 amino acids. The CDR3 loop is CASSPGLAGYEQYF. The CDR3 DNA follows: TGTGCCAGTAGCCCCGGACTAGCGGGCTACGAGCAGTACTTC.